This T cell receptor (beta chain) was sequenced during a study of T cell responses to AZD1222 COVID-19 vaccine. Overall study findings and caveats: The peak T cell response came first, and repertoires were sampled only after it. It should be noted that donors were predominantly white British and more often female, and clonal diversity was possibly underestimated. Along spike, vaccine-associated CD4 TCRs were found throughout, with dominance at 160-218 and 743-854. At study baseline, merely roughly 6 AZD1222 recipients were seropositive.

On this clone itself: Its antigen is not identified.

Measured with immunoSEQ multiplex PCR; TCRdb has only the in-frame clones, and not every one. The sample includes approximately 100,000 clones, 80% to 95% of them seen just once. The CDR3 consists of 14 residues. V lost 2 bases, J lost 8 bases, and 15 bases lay in between. Germline CDR1 and CDR2: LGHDT and YNNKEL (reference sequence). This clonotype was obtained from an adult who received the AZD1222 COVID-19 vaccine. This sample comprised peripheral blood, obtained 28 days after the second AZD1222 dose. The chain employs TRBV3-1 (or the pseudogene TRBV3-2) and TRBJ1-2; tentative D call: TRBD1 (5 bases). The CDR3 protein is CASSQPGTGRGYTF. DNA of the CDR3: TGTGCCAGCAGCCAACCCGGGACGGGAAGAGGCTACACCTTC.